This T cell receptor beta chain was observed in a study of CD8 T cells in ankylosing spondylitis. TCRdb independently ran MiXCR on the 5' RACE reads; one entry per CDR3 protein. The repertoire consists of roughly 35,000 distinct CDR3 sequences, with 13% occurring once and the leading ten covering approximately 31%. The germline gives CDR1 MNHNS, CDR2 SASEGT. This CDR3 comprises 12 residues. Study-wide findings and caveats: Within matched ankylosing spondylitis synovial fluid, disease-linked clones were reportedly significantly enriched.

The sample holds many counts of this clonotype. Its antigen remains unknown. Compared with germline, one end of the junction differs, possibly owing to a read error. The sample comprised synovial fluid, either unsorted or a sorted T cell fraction (not recorded which). The sequence derives from a male donor with ankylosing spondylitis. The V call is TRBV6-1, the J call TRBJ1-5, with D uncertain. CDR3 amino acids: CASSEGNQPQHF. Written as DNA, the CDR3 is TGTGCCAGCAGCGAAGGCAATCAGCCCCAGCATTTT.